This TCR beta chain comes out of a study of post-analysis software for immune sequencing data. Notes on this clonotype: The antigen remains undetermined.

Deletions cut 1 base from V and 6 bases from J, with 7 bases between. The germline V gene has CDR1 MDHEN and CDR2 SYDVKM. This CDR3 is 13 amino acids long. Unique molecular identifiers were carried by the TCR beta cDNA libraries. Via MiXCR, TCRdb re-called the PCR reads, giving one row per CDR3 protein. The repertoire holds roughly 800,000 distinct CDR3 sequences, 30% seen once, with under 0.7% in the top ten. Study results and caveats: The study found TRBV5-6, TRBV5-1 and TRBV20-1 among five or six TRBV segments more frequent in patients than controls.

This TCR was recovered from a girl aged 5 to 17 with multiple sclerosis. V gene TRBV28 combines with J gene TRBJ2-1; D gene uncertain. The sequenced sample consisted of blood. CDR3 coding DNA: TGTGCCAGCAGTTTATATAGGGTCAATGAGCAGTTCTTC. It is translated as CASSLYRVNEQFF.